These T cell receptor beta chains were read from a single sample in a study of blood T cell repertoires in COVID-19. Sequencing used immunoSEQ multiplex PCR; TCRdb keeps in-frame clones, though not all of them. The sample holds roughly 150,000 clones, 80% to 90% seen once. Sequenced material: PBMCs or T cells enriched from blood (not recorded which). The source is a woman aged 50 to 65 who had recovered from COVID-19. Both conserved end residues are trimmed from each CDR3. Each record gives: V gene, CDR3 protein.

TRBV6-2/TRBV6-3,ASSLKRDEQY
TRBV7-8,ASQGLTLTDTQY
TRBV7-2,ASSLGTGTEQF
TRBV6-5,ASSYGHEEGAQH
TRBV28,ASISNYGYT
TRBV2,ASRLNRGHDSPLH
TRBV9,ASSGGTGEYNEQF
TRBV27,ASSLMGQGLTNEKLF
TRBV10-3,AISVGQGRSLTNEKLF
TRBV5-4,ASSAGTAGQETQY
TRBV28,ASSLSYGYT
TRBV18,ASSPAGGSSYEQY
TRBV6-5,ASSSAGGPGNTIY
TRBV28,ASRSDITGVQPQH
TRBV5-6,ASSWFAWGGTYEQY
TRBV13,ASSLRVGQTAYEQY
TRBV19,ASSMWGEPPHNEQF
TRBV4-2,ASSQDERATQY
TRBV11-3,ASSTGDSYEQY
TRBV28,ASRFLRDRGIEQF
TRBV6-5,ASSYEVDSGEKLF
TRBV6-2/TRBV6-3,ASSTTSLGYT
TRBV27,ASSNLGLIAF
TRBV4-3,ASSQDPYSYNEQF
TRBV10-3,AISRQGDSNTEAF
TRBV25-1,ASTPLVRNQPQH
TRBV3-1/TRBV3-2,ASSPAGVDTQY
TRBV9,ASAPGTGSEKLF
TRBV11-2,ASSSRGRNEQF
TRBV18,ASSPTGTGFVSAQH
TRBV19,ASWGLAQDTQY
TRBV7-9,ASSSTSGGTWEQY
TRBV2,ASSEELSGLGGRAF
TRBV4-2,ASSRGTSESGELF
TRBV19,ASSINRLHT
TRBV6-5,ASSSDSLIQPQH
TRBV27,ASRRWDSTYGYT